This passage covers 17 T cell receptor beta chains from one sample sequenced in a study of a mutant IDH1 vaccine in newly diagnosed glioma. Sequencing used immunoSEQ multiplex PCR; TCRdb keeps in-frame clones, though not all of them. This repertoire shows some 38,000 clones, approximately 80% found once; its top ten account for roughly 5.5%. No antigen is known for these receptors. Time point reported: week 5, during vaccination. Each dose delivered 300 ug of mutant IDH1 20-mer peptide subcutaneously with imiquimod. The material was PBMCs, obtained from a glioma patient whose treatment included an IDH1 peptide vaccine. The receptors were gathered from a man aged 40-49 years with glioma.

The genes are TRBV19 and TRBJ1-5, with D unresolved. The CDR3 length is 14 residues. The germline V gene has CDR1 LNHDA and CDR2 SQIVND (reference sequence). V was shortened by 0 bases and J by 4 bases, with 7 bases between the two germline ends. CDR3 bases: TGTGCCAGTAGTATAGAGGGCCGGAATCAGCCCCAGCATTTT. Translation gives CASSIEGRNQPQHF.

The V gene is TRBV7-8, the J gene TRBJ1-1, with D perhaps TRBD1 (5 bases). The CDR3 sequence is 16 residues long. CDR1 is SGHVS and CDR2 is FQNEAQ in the germline V gene. The germline V and J ends were trimmed by 4 bases and 4 bases, with 19 bases remaining between them. The CDR3 nucleotides are TGTGCCAGCAGCTCAAGCCCCCAGGGTTGGATCACTGAAGCTTTCTTT. Protein: CASSSSPQGWITEAFF.

This clone appeared a single time. This chain links TRBV2 with TRBJ2-7; D is ambiguous. The CDR3 consists of 13 residues. CDR1 and CDR2 (germline): SNHLY, FYNNEI. Trimming shortened V by 2 bases and J by 2 bases, and 7 bases separated the two germline ends. CDR3 amino acids: CASSENRAYEQYF. The CDR3 region has the DNA TGTGCCAGCAGTGAAAACCGGGCCTACGAGCAGTACTTC.

This chain uses TRBV30 with TRBJ1-1; D ambiguous. Germline V gene data show CDR1 as GTSNPN and CDR2 as SVGIG (reference sequence). The V end lost 0 bases, the J end lost 2 bases, and 10 bases lay between the germline ends. The CDR3 length is 14 residues. In DNA, the CDR3 is TGTGCCTGGAGTGTATACGGGAGAAACACTGAAGCTTTCTTT. Encoded protein: CAWSVYGRNTEAFF.

This clone showed up just once. CDR3 amino acids: CASKGSEAFF. In DNA form, the CDR3 reads TGTGCCAGCAAAGGGTCTGAAGCTTTCTTT. The V gene is TRBV11-2, the J gene TRBJ1-1, with D hard to call. Per germline, CDR1 SGHAT and CDR2 FQNNGV. V was pared by 7 bases and J by 6 bases, with 6 bases between. This CDR3 contains 10 residues. Full variable domain (missing parts from reference TRBV11-2 and TRBJ1-1): EAGVAQSPRYKIIEKRQSVAFWCNPISGHATLYWYQQILGQGPKLLIQFQNNGVVDDSQLPKDRFSAERLKGVDSTLKIQPAKLEDSAVYLCASKGSEAFFGQGTRLTVV.

This clone showed up just a few times. J is TRBJ1-1 and V is TRBV29-1; 7 nucleotides match TRBD1. The CDR3 has 11 amino acids. V lost 4 bases, J lost 8 bases, and 4 bases stayed unmatched. The germline CDR1 and CDR2 sequences are SQVTM and ANQGSEA. This chain's CDR3 is CSVADRDEAFF. CDR3 sequence (DNA): TGCAGCGTTGCCGACAGGGACGAAGCTTTCTTT.

This chain connects TRBV6-4 to TRBJ1-1; 9 nucleotides match TRBD1. The J segment lost 5 bases and the V segment lost 0 bases, leaving 4 bases of the junction unmatched. Per the germline V gene, CDR1 is MRHNA and CDR2 is SNTAGT. The length of the CDR3 is 15 residues. CDR3: CASSDSGQGLTEAFF. Here the CDR3 DNA reads TGTGCCAGCAGTGACTCGGGACAGGGCCTTACTGAAGCTTTCTTT.

This clone was seen just once. The chain joins TRBV5-1 to TRBJ2-7; 7 bases are a match to TRBD2. After removal of 3 bases from V and 6 bases from J, the junction contained 9 bases not matched to a gene. Germline lookup yields CDR1 SGHRS and CDR2 YFSETQ. The CDR3 totals 14 residues. The CDR3 sequence is CASSYPGTGGEQYF. CDR3 bases: TGCGCCAGCAGCTATCCCGGGACGGGGGGCGAGCAGTACTTC.

The chain uses TRBV6-1 and TRBJ2-3, with 7 bases fitting TRBD1. J gave up 2 bases and V 5 bases, and 4 bases lay outside the gene matches. The V gene's germline CDR1 is MNHNS and CDR2 SASEGT. The CDR3 extends over 14 amino acids. The CDR3 nucleotides read TGTGCCAGCAGTCGGGACAGTCTCACAGATACGCAGTATTTT. Its translation is CASSRDSLTDTQYF.

This clone appeared a few times. V usage is TRBV6-1 and J usage is TRBJ1-6, with a weak D call TRBD1 (6 bases). Germline V gives CDR1 MNHNS, CDR2 SASEGT. V shed 4 bases and J shed 5 bases, with 9 bases lying between them. The CDR3 is 14 residues long. CDR3 loop: CASSGGGNNSPLHF. Written as DNA, the CDR3 is TGTGCCAGCAGTGGAGGGGGGAATAATTCACCCCTCCACTTT.

The chain links TRBV7-9 to TRBJ2-3, with TRBD1 identical over 7 bases. V lost 5 bases to trimming and J lost 5 bases; unmatched junction nucleotides: 10. Germline loops: CDR1 SEHNR, CDR2 FQNEAQ (reference sequence). The CDR3 covers 15 residues. The CDR3: CASSPGTVLQDTQYF. The DNA for the CDR3 is TGTGCCAGCAGCCCGGGGACAGTTCTCCAAGATACGCAGTATTTT.

The chain carries TRBV4-1 and TRBJ2-1; D may be TRBD2 (7 bases). The V gene lost 1 base and the J gene lost 5 bases, with 12 bases spanning the gap. Germline loops: CDR1 MGHRA, CDR2 YSYEKL. This CDR3 region has 15 residues. Written as DNA, the CDR3 is TGCGCCAGCAGCCAAGTCGGGGGGCCTAACAATGAGCAGTTCTTC. Translated: CASSQVGGPNNEQFF.

This rearrangement joins TRBV6-5 to TRBJ2-7; D may be TRBD1 (6 bases). CDR3 length equals 13 residues. V was pared by 7 bases and J by 2 bases, with 12 bases between. Germline V gives CDR1 MNHEY, CDR2 SVGAGI. The CDR3: CASTSGQTYEQYF. CDR3 nucleotide sequence: TGTGCCAGCACTTCCGGACAGACCTACGAGCAGTACTTC.

This chain links TRBV6-6 with TRBJ1-3; no reliable D call. V was clipped by 8 bases and J by 6 bases, with 14 bases between them. Germline V CDR1 and CDR2: MNHNY, SVGAGI (reference sequence). The CDR3 sequence is 13 residues long. The CDR3, as DNA: TGTGCCAGCGGATTGGCGGGAGAAAACACCATATATTTT. This translates into CASGLAGENTIYF.

This rearrangement joins TRBV29-1 to TRBJ2-1; a possible D gene is TRBD1 (5 bases). Germline V gene sequence: CDR1 SQVTM, CDR2 ANQGSEA. Trimming removed 6 bases at V and 2 bases at J, with 14 bases between. The CDR3 is 14 residues long. The CDR3 DNA follows: TGCAGCGTAAGGGGTTCCCTCACCTACAATGAGCAGTTCTTC. Its protein is CSVRGSLTYNEQFF.

The V call is TRBV5-1, the J call TRBJ2-5; weak D call: TRBD1 (6 bases). Germline V gene sequence: CDR1 SGHRS, CDR2 YFSETQ. The V gene lost 2 bases and the J gene lost 2 bases, with 10 bases spanning the gap. This CDR3 has 14 amino acids. The CDR3 reads CASSLQGEQETQYF. Here the CDR3 DNA reads TGCGCCAGCAGCTTACAGGGAGAACAAGAGACCCAGTACTTC.

This clone was detected once. The CDR3 protein is CSVSGTEETQYF. Here the CDR3 DNA reads TGCAGCGTCTCCGGGACAGAAGAGACCCAGTACTTC. This chain joins TRBV29-1 and TRBJ2-5; 7 nucleotides agree with TRBD1. The germline V gene encodes CDR1 SQVTM and CDR2 ANQGSEA. CDR3 length equals 12 residues. Germline trimming cut 6 bases from V and 3 bases from J; bases unmatched to any gene: 4.